Each of the 17 T cell receptor beta chains below was sequenced from the same sample in a study of cytomegalovirus exposure and HLA in healthy donors. The PCR employed 60 Vbeta primers together with 13 Jbeta primers. Profiled with immunoSEQ multiplex PCR; TCRdb holds only in-frame clones, not every one. The sample has tens of thousands of clones; around 70% are singletons. The sample comprised PBMCs. Every receptor here comes from a woman aged 45 to 65 in good health and CMV-seronegative.

This clone showed up just a few times. The V and J genes are TRBV28 and TRBJ2-5, with 8 nucleotides matching TRBD1. The CDR3 is 15 amino acids. The germline V gene encodes CDR1 MDHEN and CDR2 SYDVKM. With 6 bases clipped from V and 5 bases from J, the junction kept 11 bases outside the gene matches. The CDR3 loop reads CASRGSDRAHETQYF. The CDR3 DNA is TGTGCCAGCAGGGGTTCGGACAGGGCCCATGAGACCCAGTACTTC.

The rearrangement joins TRBV5-8 to TRBJ1-5, with D hard to call. Trimming left V 1 base short and J 7 bases short, with 12 bases between. The CDR3 totals 14 residues. Germline assignment: CDR1 SGHTS and CDR2 YDEGEE. This CDR3 is CASSLRGSRQPQHF. As DNA, the CDR3 is TGTGCCAGCAGCTTGCGGGGTTCCAGGCAGCCCCAGCATTTT. The full variable domain, completed using reference TRBV5-8 and TRBJ1-5, is EAGVTQSPTHLIKTRGQQATLRCSPISGHTSVYWYQQALGLGLQFLLWYDEGEERNRGNFPPRFSGRQFPNYSSELNVNALELEDSALYLCASSLRGSRQPQHFGDGTRLSIL.

The CDR3 protein is CASSQKTSGGVPDTQYF. CDR3 sequence (DNA): TGCGCCAGCAGCCAAAAAACTAGCGGGGGGGTTCCTGATACGCAGTATTTT. The chain employs TRBV4-3 and TRBJ2-3; 13 bases map to TRBD2. With 2 bases clipped from V and 6 bases from J, the junction kept 8 bases outside the gene matches. CDR3 length: 17 residues. In germline, CDR1 is LGHNA, CDR2 YSLEER.

The V call is TRBV4-2, the J call TRBJ2-7, with 7 bases identical to TRBD1. This CDR3 has 14 amino acids. CDR1 is LGHNA, CDR2 YNFKEQ, per germline. V trimming: 3 bases; J trimming: 0 bases; junction bases outside the gene matches: 2. For the CDR3, the DNA is TGTGCCAGCAGCCAGGACAGGACCTCCTACGAGCAGTACTTC. It is translated as CASSQDRTSYEQYF.

The genes are TRBV7-9 and TRBJ2-3, with D possibly matching TRBD2 (5 bases). CDR1 and CDR2 (germline): SEHNR, FQNEAQ (reference sequence). V was cut by 7 bases and J by 2 bases, with 16 bases left in between. This CDR3 comprises 15 residues. The DNA of the CDR3 is TGTGCCAGCAACCTCGGAGCGGATGTCACAGATACGCAGTATTTT. Translated, it gives CASNLGADVTDTQYF.

V is TRBV4-2 and J is TRBJ2-7; D remains unclear. The CDR3 loop spans 13 amino acids. Looked up from germline, CDR1 is LGHNA and CDR2 is YNFKEQ. V was cut by 4 bases and J by 2 bases, with 9 bases left in between. This CDR3 is CASSPSGPYEQYF. CDR3 coding DNA: TGTGCCAGCAGCCCCTCTGGGCCCTACGAGCAGTACTTC.

The chain is built from TRBV30 and TRBJ1-2; D gene unclear. V was cut by 4 bases and J by 4 bases, with 13 bases left in between. The CDR3 spans 13 residues. The V gene's germline CDR1 is GTSNPN and CDR2 SVGIG (reference sequence). The CDR3 sequence is CAWISQGGYGYTF. The CDR3 DNA is TGTGCCTGGATCTCACAAGGAGGCTATGGCTACACCTTC.

This clone was found once. Mismatch with germline at one junction end may stem from a read error. The genes are TRBV2 and TRBJ1-5; TRBD1 aligns across 8 bases. The CDR3 covers 15 residues. Germline V gene data show CDR1 as SNHLY and CDR2 as FYNNEI. The CDR3 is CVSSEARQGYQPQHF. The CDR3 DNA reads as TGTGTCAGCAGTGAAGCCCGACAGGGGTATCAGCCCCAGCATTTT.

This chain connects TRBV4-1 to TRBJ2-3, with TRBD2 matching over 10 bases. Germline CDR1 is MGHRA and CDR2 is YSYEKL. The length of the CDR3 is 15 residues. Trimming removed 4 bases from V and 0 bases from J; junction bases left unmatched: 1. CDR3 region: CASSLTSGSTDTQYF. DNA of the CDR3: TGCGCCAGCAGCCTGACTAGCGGGAGCACAGATACGCAGTATTTT.

This clone was detected only a few times. This chain links TRBV5-6 with TRBJ2-1; 8 nucleotides line up with TRBD1. The CDR3 spans 12 residues. V lost 4 bases and J lost 8; bases outside the gene matches: 2. Germline V gene lookup returns CDR1 SGHDT and CDR2 YYEEEE. CDR3 in amino acids: CASSRRGHEQFF. The CDR3 DNA is TGTGCCAGCAGCCGCAGGGGGCATGAGCAGTTCTTC.

This rearrangement joins TRBV29-1 to TRBJ1-1; the match to TRBD1 covers 10 bases. The germline gives CDR1 SQVTM, CDR2 ANQGSEA. This CDR3 contains 13 residues. The V and J ends lost 5 bases and 11 bases, in that order; junction bases with no gene match: 11. CDR3 protein: CSVPIGTGEGAFF. CDR3 coding DNA: TGCAGCGTTCCCATAGGGACAGGGGAAGGGGCTTTCTTT.

The rearrangement uses TRBV9 and TRBJ2-1; D gene unclear. V was cut by 0 bases and J by 2 bases, with 3 bases left in between. The CDR3 spans 13 residues. CDR1 is SGDLS, CDR2 YYNGEE, per germline. The chain's CDR3 is CASSVATYNEQFF. The DNA of the CDR3 is TGTGCCAGCAGCGTAGCCACCTACAATGAGCAGTTCTTC.

This clone appeared a single time. This sequence joins TRBV2 and TRBJ2-2; maybe TRBD2 (6 bases). In germline, CDR1 is SNHLY, CDR2 FYNNEI. V was shortened by 4 bases and J by 2 bases, with 17 bases between the two germline ends. There are 17 residues in the CDR3. The CDR3 region has the DNA TGTGCCAGCAGTGTCCTCTCGACTAGGGTTAACACCGGGGAGCTGTTTTTT. It is translated as CASSVLSTRVNTGELFF.

This clone has only a few counts. The chain has TRBV28 and TRBJ2-7; a possible D gene is TRBD1 (6 bases). V lost 2 bases, J lost 3 bases, and 11 bases lay in between. The germline V gene encodes CDR1 MDHEN and CDR2 SYDVKM. This CDR3 region has 14 residues. The CDR3 reads CASSLGVGGYEQYF. The CDR3 DNA is TGTGCCAGCAGTTTAGGGGTAGGGGGCTACGAGCAGTACTTC.

The chain recombines TRBV1 with TRBJ1-5; TRBD1 was called by the table and not checked on the DNA. TRBV1 is annotated as a pseudogene. The CDR3 length is 17 residues. CDR3 coding DNA: TGCACCAGCAGCCAAGCTCTCCAGGGCAGTTGCAATCAGCCCCAGCATTTT. Translated: CTSSQALQGSCNQPQHF.

The chain carries TRBV27 and TRBJ2-2; TRBD1 aligns across 8 bases. The CDR3 is 13 residues long. V dropped 1 base and J dropped 11; count of bases not matched to a gene: 3. Germline loops: CDR1 MNHEY, CDR2 SMNVEV (reference sequence). CDR3 amino acids: CASSLLQGGELFF. The CDR3 DNA sequence: TGTGCCAGCAGTTTATTACAGGGGGGCGAGCTGTTTTTT.

The CDR3 sequence is CASSGLAGVVDTQYF. The CDR3 nucleotides read TGTGCCAGCTCGGGACTAGCGGGAGTAGTAGATACGCAGTATTTT. The genes are TRBV18 and TRBJ2-3; the match to TRBD2 covers 14 bases. After removal of 6 bases from V and 5 bases from J, the junction contained 4 bases not matched to a gene. This CDR3 contains 15 residues. Germline CDR1 reads KGHSH; CDR2 reads LQKENI. Based on the CDR3 plus reference TRBV18 and TRBJ2-3, the full variable domain is NAGVMQNPRHLVRRRGQEARLRCSPMKGHSHVYWYRQLPEEGLKFMVYLQKENIIDESGMPKERFSAEFPKEGPSILRIQQVVRGDSAAYFCASSGLAGVVDTQYFGPGTRLTVL.